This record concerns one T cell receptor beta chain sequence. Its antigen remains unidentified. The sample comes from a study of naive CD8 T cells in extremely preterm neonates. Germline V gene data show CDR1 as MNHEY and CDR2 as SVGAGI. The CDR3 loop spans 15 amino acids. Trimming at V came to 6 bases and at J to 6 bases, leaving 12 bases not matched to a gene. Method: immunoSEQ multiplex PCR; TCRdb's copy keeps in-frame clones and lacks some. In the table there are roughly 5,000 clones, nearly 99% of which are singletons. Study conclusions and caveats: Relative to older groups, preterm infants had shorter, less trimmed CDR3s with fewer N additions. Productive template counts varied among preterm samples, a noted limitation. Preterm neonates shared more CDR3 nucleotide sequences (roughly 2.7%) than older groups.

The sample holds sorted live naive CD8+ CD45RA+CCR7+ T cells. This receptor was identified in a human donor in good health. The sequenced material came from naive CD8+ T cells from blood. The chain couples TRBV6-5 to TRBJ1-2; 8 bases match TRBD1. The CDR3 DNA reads TGTGCCAGCAGCCTGGACAGGGCAGGTTTCGATGGCTACACCTTC. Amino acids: CASSLDRAGFDGYTF.